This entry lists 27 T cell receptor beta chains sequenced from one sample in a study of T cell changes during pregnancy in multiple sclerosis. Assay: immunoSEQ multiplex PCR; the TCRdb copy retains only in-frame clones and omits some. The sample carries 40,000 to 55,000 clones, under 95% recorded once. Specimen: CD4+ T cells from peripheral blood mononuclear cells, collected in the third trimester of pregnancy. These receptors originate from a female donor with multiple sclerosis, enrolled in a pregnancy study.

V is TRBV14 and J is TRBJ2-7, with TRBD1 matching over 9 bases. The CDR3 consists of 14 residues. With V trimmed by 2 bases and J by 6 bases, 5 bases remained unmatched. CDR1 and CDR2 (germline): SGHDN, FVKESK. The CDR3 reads CASSQTGGLGEQYF. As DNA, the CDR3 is TGTGCCAGCAGCCAAACAGGGGGCTTGGGCGAGCAGTACTTC.

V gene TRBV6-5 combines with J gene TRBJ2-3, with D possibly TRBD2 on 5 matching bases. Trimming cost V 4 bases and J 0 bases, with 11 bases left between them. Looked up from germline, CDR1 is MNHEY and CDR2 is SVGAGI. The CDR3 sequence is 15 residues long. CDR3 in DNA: TGTGCCAGCAGTTGGGTAGCGAGTAGCACAGATACGCAGTATTTT. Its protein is CASSWVASSTDTQYF.

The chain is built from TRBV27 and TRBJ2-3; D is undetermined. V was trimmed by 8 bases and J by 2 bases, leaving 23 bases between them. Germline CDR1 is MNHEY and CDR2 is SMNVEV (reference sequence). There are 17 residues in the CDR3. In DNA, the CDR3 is TGTGCCAGCTCCGTGGGCCAAACCCACACGTCCACAGATACGCAGTATTTT. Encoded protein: CASSVGQTHTSTDTQYF.

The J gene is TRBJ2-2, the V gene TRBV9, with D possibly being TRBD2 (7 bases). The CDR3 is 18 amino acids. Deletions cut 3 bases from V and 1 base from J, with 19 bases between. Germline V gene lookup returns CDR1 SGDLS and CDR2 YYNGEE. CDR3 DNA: TGTGCCAGCAGCGAGAGCCCTGGGGGGGCTTTGAACACCGGGGAGCTGTTTTTT. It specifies CASSESPGGALNTGELFF.

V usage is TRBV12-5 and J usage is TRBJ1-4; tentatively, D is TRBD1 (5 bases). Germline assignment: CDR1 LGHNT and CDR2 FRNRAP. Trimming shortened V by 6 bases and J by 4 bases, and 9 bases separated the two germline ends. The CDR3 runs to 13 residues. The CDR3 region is CASGTGNNEKLFF. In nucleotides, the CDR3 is TGTGCTAGTGGAACAGGAAATAATGAAAAACTGTTTTTT. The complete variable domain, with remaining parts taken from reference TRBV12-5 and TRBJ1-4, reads DARVTQTPRHKVTEMGQEVTMRCQPILGHNTVFWYRQTMMQGLELLAYFRNRAPLDDSGMPKDRFSAEMPDATLATLKIQPSEPRDSAVYFCASGTGNNEKLFFGSGTQLSVL.

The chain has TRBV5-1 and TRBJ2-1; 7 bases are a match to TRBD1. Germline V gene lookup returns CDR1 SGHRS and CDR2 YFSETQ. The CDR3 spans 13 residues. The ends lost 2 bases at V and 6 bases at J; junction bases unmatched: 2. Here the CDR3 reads CASSLQGTNEQFF. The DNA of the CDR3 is TGCGCCAGCAGCTTACAGGGGACCAATGAGCAGTTCTTC.

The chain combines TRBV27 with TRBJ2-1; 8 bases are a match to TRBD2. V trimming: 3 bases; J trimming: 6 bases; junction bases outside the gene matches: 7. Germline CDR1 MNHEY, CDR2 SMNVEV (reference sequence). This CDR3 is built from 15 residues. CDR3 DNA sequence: TGTGCCAGCAGTTTCGCAGCGGGAGCCTCCAATGAGCAGTTCTTC. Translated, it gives CASSFAAGASNEQFF.

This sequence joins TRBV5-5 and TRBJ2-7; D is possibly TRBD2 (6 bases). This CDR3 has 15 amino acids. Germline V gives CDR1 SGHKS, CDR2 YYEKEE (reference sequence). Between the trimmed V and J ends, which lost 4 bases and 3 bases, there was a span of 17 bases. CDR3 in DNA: TGTGCCAGCAGCCCCAGTGGTGGCGGGGACTACGAGCAGTACTTC. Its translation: CASSPSGGGDYEQYF.

As DNA, the CDR3 is TGCGCCAGCAGCACCGACGGGAGAGAGCTTCAGTCCTACACCTTC. It yields the protein CASSTDGRELQSYTF. The V and J genes are TRBV5-1 and TRBJ1-2; unclear D gene. The CDR3 runs to 15 residues. V shed 4 bases and J shed 10 bases, with 23 bases lying between them. Germline CDR1 is SGHRS and CDR2 is YFSETQ.

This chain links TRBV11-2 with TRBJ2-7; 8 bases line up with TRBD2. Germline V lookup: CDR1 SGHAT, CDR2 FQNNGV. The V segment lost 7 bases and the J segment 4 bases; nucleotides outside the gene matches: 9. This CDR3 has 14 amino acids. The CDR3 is CASTGGGSLYEQYF. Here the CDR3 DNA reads TGTGCCAGCACCGGGGGGGGTTCTTTGTACGAGCAGTACTTC. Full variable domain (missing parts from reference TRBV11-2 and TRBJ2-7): EAGVAQSPRYKIIEKRQSVAFWCNPISGHATLYWYQQILGQGPKLLIQFQNNGVVDDSQLPKDRFSAERLKGVDSTLKIQPAKLEDSAVYLCASTGGGSLYEQYFGPGTRLTVT.

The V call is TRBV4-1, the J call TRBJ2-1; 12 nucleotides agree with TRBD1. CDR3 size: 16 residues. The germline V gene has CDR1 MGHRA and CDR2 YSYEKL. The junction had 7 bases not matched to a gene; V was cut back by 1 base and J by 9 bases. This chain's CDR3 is CASSQVGTGGYGEQFF. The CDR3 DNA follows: TGCGCCAGCAGCCAAGTAGGGACAGGGGGCTACGGTGAGCAGTTCTTC.

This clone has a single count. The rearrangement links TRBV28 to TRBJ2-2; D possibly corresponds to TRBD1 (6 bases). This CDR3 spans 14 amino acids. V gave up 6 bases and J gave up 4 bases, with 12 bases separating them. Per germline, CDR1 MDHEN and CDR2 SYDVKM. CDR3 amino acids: CASSTDSFTGELFF. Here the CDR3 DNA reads TGTGCCAGCAGCACGGACAGTTTCACCGGGGAGCTGTTTTTT. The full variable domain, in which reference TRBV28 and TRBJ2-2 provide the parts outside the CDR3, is DVKVTQSSRYLVKRTGEKVFLECVQDMDHENMFWYRQDPGLGLRLIYFSYDVKMKEKGDIPEGYSVSREKKERFSLILESASTNQTSMYLCASSTDSFTGELFFGEGSRLTVL.

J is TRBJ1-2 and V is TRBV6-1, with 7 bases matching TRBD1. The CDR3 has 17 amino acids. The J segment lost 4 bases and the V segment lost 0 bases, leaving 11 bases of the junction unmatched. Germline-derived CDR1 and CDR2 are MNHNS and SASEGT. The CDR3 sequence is CASSEALFRQGSYGYTF. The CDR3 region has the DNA TGTGCCAGCAGTGAAGCGCTTTTTCGACAGGGAAGCTATGGCTACACCTTC.

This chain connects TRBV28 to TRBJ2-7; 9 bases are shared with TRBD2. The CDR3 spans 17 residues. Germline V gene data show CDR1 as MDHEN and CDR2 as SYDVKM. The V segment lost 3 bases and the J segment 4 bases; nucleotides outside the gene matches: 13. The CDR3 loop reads CASSLSSVGGRAYEQYF. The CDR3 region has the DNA TGTGCCAGCAGTTTGTCTTCGGTTGGCGGGAGGGCTTACGAGCAGTACTTC. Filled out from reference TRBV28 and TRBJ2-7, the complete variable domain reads DVKVTQSSRYLVKRTGEKVFLECVQDMDHENMFWYRQDPGLGLRLIYFSYDVKMKEKGDIPEGYSVSREKKERFSLILESASTNQTSMYLCASSLSSVGGRAYEQYFGPGTRLTVT.

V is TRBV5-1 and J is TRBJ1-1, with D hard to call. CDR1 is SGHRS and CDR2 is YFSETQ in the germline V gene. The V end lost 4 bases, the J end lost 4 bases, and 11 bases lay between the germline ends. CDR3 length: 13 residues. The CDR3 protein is CASSRTGGTEAFF. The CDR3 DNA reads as TGCGCCAGCAGCCGCACTGGCGGCACTGAAGCTTTCTTT.

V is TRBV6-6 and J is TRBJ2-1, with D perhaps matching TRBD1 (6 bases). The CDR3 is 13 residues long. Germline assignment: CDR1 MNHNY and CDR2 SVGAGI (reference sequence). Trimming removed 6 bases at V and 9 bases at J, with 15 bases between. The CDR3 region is CASSPQGGSEQFF. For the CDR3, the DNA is TGTGCCAGCAGCCCGCAAGGGGGAAGTGAGCAGTTCTTC.

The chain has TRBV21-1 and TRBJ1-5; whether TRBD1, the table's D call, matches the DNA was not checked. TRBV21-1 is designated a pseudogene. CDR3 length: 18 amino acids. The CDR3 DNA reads TGTGCCAGCGAAACGATCCCGAGACTGAGACAGGGAGCTCAGCCCCAGCATTTT. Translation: CASETIPRLRQGAQPQHF.

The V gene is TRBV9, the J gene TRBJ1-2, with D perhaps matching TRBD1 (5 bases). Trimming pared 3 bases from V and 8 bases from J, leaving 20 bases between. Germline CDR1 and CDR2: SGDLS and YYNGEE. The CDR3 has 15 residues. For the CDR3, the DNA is TGTGCCAGCAGCGCCCACATCCAGGGAGGAGGAGGCTACACCTTC. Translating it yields CASSAHIQGGGGYTF.

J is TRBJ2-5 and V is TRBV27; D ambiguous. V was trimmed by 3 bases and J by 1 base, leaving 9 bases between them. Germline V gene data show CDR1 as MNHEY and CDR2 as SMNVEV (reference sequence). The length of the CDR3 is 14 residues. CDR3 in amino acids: CASSFRASQETQYF. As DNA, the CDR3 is TGTGCCAGCAGTTTTCGAGCGAGCCAAGAGACCCAGTACTTC.

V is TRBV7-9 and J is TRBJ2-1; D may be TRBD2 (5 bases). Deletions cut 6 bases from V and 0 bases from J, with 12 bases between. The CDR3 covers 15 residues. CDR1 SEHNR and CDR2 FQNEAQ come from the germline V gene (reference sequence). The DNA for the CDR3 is TGTGCCAGCAGGCTGAGGGCGAGCTCCTACAATGAGCAGTTCTTC. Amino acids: CASRLRASSYNEQFF.

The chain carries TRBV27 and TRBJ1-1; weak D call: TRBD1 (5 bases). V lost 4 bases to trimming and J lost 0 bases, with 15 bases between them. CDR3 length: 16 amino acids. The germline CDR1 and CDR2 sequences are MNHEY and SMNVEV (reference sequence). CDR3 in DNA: TGTGCCAGCAGTTCCCCCCGGGGGGGAATGAACACTGAAGCTTTCTTT. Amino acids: CASSSPRGGMNTEAFF.

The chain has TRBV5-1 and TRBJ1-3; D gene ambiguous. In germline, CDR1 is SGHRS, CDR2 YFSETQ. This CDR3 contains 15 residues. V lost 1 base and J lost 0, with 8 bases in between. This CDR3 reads CASSLSGFSGNTIYF. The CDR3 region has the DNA TGCGCCAGCAGCTTGTCTGGCTTCTCTGGAAACACCATATATTTT.

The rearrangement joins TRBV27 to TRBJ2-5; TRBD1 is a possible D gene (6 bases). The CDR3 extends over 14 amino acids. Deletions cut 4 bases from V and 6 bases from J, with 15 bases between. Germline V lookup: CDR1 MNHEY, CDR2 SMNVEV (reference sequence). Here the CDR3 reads CASSSANRAQTQYF. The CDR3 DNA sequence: TGTGCCAGCAGTTCGGCCAACAGGGCCCAGACCCAGTACTTC.

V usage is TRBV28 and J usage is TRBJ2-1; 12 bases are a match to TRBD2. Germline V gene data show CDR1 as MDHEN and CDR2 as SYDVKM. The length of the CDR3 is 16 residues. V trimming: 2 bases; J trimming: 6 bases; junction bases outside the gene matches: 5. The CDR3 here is CASSLLPSGRVNEQFF. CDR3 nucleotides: TGTGCCAGCAGTTTACTACCTAGCGGGAGGGTCAATGAGCAGTTCTTC.

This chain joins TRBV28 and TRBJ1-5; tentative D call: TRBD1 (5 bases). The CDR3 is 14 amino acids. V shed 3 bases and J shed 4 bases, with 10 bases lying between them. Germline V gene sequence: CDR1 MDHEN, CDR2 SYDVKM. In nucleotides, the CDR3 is TGTGCCAGCAGTTTGGGGCCTGGGAATCAGCCCCAGCATTTT. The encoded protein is CASSLGPGNQPQHF.

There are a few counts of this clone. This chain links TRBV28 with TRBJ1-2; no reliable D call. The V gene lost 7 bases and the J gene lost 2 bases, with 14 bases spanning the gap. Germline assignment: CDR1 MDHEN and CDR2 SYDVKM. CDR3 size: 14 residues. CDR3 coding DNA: TGTGCCAGCATGATTTCGGGGAGAAACTATGGCTACACCTTC. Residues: CASMISGRNYGYTF.

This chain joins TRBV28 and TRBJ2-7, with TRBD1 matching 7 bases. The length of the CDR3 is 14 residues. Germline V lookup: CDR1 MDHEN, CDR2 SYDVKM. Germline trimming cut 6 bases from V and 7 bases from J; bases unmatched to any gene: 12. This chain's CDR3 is CASSLGTALGEQYF. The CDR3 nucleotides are TGTGCCAGCAGCCTAGGGACAGCATTGGGGGAGCAGTACTTC.